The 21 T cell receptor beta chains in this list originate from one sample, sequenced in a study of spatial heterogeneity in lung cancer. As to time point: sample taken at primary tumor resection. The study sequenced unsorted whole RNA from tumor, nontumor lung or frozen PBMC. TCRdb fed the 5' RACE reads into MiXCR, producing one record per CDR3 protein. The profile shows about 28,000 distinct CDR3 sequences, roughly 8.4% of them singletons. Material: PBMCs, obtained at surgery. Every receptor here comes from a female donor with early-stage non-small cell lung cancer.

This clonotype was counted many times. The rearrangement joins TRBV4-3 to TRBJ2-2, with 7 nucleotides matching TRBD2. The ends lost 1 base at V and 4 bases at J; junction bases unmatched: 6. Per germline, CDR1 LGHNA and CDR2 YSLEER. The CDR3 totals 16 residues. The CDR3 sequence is CASSQAFSGRTGELFF. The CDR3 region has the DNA TGCGCCAGCAGCCAAGCATTTAGCGGGCGCACCGGGGAGCTGTTTTTT.

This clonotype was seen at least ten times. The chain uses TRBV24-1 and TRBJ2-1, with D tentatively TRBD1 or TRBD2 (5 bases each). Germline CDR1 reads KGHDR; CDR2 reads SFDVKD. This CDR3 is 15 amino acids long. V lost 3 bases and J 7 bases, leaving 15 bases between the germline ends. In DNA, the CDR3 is TGTGCCACCAGTGATGTAATTCCGGGGCGGAATGAGCAGTTCTTC. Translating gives CATSDVIPGRNEQFF.

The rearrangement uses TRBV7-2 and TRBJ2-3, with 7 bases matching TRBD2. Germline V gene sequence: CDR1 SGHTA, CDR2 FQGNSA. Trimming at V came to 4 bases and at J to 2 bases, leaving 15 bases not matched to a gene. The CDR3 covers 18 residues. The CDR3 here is CASSSFRGWGGITDTQYF. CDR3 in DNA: TGTGCCAGCAGCTCCTTCCGAGGATGGGGGGGTATCACAGATACGCAGTATTTT.

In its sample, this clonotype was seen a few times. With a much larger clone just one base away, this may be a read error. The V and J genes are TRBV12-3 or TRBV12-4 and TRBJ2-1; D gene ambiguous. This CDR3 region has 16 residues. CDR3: CVSSLPDGPVSNEQFF. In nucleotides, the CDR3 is TGTGTCAGCAGTTTGCCTGACGGCCCTGTGAGCAATGAGCAGTTCTTC.

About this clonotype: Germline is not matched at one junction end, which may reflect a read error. CDR3 in amino acids: CASSSWTGGQETRYF. The CDR3 bases are TGTGCCAGCAGTTCATGGACAGGAGGCCAAGAGACCCGGTACTTC. The V call is TRBV27, the J call TRBJ2-5, with 7 bases matching TRBD1. This CDR3 has 15 amino acids. Germline-derived CDR1 and CDR2 are MNHEY and SMNVEV (reference sequence).

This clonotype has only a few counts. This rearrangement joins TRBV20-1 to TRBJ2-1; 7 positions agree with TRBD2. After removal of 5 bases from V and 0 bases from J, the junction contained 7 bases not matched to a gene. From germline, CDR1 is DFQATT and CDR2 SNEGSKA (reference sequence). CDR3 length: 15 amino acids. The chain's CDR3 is CSAGPSGTSYNEQFF. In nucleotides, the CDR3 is TGCAGTGCTGGCCCTAGCGGAACCTCCTACAATGAGCAGTTCTTC.

CDR3 nucleotide sequence: TGTGCCAGCAGAAGGGACAGGGGAGGCTCCTACGAGCAGTACGTC. Amino acids: CASRRDRGGSYEQYV. This chain joins TRBV6-5 and TRBJ2-7; 10 nucleotides align to TRBD1. Germline CDR1 reads MNHEY; CDR2 reads SVGAGI. The V segment lost 6 bases and the J segment 0 bases; nucleotides outside the gene matches: 5. This CDR3 comprises 15 residues.

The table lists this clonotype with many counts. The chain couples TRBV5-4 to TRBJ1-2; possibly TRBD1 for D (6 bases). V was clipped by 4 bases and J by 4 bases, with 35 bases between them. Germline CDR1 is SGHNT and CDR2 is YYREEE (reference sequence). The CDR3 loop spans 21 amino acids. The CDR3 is CASSPSGRTASYRTAFYGYTF. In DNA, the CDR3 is TGTGCCAGCAGCCCGTCGGGGAGGACAGCTAGCTACCGTACTGCCTTCTATGGCTACACCTTC.

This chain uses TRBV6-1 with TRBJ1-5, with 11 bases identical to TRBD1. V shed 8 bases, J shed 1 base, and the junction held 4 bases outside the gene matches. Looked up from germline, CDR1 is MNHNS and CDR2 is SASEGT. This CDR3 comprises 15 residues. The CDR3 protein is CASVGQGGSNQPQHF. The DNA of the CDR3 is TGTGCCAGCGTGGGACAGGGGGGGAGCAATCAGCCCCAGCATTTT.

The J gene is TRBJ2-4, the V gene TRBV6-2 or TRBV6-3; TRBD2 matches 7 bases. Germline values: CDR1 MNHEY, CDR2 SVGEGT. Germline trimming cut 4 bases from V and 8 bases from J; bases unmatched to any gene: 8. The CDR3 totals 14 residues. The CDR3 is CASSSSPRGDIQYF. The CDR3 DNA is TGTGCCAGCAGTTCGTCCCCCCGGGGGGACATTCAGTACTTC.

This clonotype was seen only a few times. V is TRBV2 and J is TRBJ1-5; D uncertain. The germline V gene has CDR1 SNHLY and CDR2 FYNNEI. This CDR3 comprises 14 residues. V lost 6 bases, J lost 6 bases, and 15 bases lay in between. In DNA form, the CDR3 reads TGTGCCAGCAGAGGAGGAGGACCGGGTCAGCCCCAGCATTTT. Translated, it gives CASRGGGPGQPQHF.

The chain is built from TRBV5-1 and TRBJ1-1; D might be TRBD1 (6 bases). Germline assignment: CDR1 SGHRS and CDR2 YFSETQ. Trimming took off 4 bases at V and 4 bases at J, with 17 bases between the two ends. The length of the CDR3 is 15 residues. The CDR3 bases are TGCGCCAGCAGCGTTCAACCAGGGGATCGCACTGAAGCTTTCTTT. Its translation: CASSVQPGDRTEAFF.

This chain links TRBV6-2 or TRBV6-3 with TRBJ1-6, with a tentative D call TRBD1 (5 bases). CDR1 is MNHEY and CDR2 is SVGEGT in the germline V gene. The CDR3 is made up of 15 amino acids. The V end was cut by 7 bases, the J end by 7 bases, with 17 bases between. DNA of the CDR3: TGTGCCAGCACGAAGACGGGGACCGTAAATTCACCCCTCCACTTT. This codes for CASTKTGTVNSPLHF.

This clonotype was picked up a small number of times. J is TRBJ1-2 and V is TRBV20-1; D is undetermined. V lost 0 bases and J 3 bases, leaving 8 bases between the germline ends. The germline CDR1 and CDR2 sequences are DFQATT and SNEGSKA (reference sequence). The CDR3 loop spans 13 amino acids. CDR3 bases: TGCAGTGCTAGAGAGGCAGTTCACTATGGCTACACCTTC. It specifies CSAREAVHYGYTF.

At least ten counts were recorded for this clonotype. CDR3 protein: CASSLQGFQEKLFF. CDR3 coding DNA: TGTGCCAGCAGTCTTCAGGGGTTTCAGGAAAAACTGTTTTTT. This sequence joins TRBV7-9 and TRBJ1-4; a possible D gene is TRBD1 (6 bases). The CDR3 consists of 14 residues. Trimming removed 6 bases from V and 8 bases from J, with 16 bases in between. Looked up from germline, CDR1 is SEHNR and CDR2 is FQNEAQ (reference sequence). The whole variable domain, remainder taken from reference TRBV7-9 and TRBJ1-4, is DTGVSQNPRHKITKRGQNVTFRCDPISEHNRLYWYRQTLGQGPEFLTYFQNEAQLEKSRLLSDRFSAERPKGSFSTLEIQRTEQGDSAMYLCASSLQGFQEKLFFGSGTQLSVL.

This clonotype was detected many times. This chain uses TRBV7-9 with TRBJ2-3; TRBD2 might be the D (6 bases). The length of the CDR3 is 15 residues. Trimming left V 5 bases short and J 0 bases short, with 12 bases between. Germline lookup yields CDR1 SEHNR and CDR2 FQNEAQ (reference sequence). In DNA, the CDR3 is TGTGCCAGCAGCGTGGGACTTTTAAGCACAGATACGCAGTATTTT. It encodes CASSVGLLSTDTQYF. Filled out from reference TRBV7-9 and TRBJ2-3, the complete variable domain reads DTGVSQNPRHKITKRGQNVTFRCDPISEHNRLYWYRQTLGQGPEFLTYFQNEAQLEKSRLLSDRFSAERPKGSFSTLEIQRTEQGDSAMYLCASSVGLLSTDTQYFGPGTRLTVL.

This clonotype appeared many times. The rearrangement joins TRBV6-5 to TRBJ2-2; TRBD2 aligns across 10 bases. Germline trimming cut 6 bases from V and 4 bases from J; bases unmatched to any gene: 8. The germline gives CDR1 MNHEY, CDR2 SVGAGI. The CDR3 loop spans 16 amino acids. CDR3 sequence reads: CASRTPSGRGTGELFF. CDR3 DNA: TGTGCCAGCAGAACTCCAAGCGGGAGGGGCACCGGGGAGCTGTTTTTT.

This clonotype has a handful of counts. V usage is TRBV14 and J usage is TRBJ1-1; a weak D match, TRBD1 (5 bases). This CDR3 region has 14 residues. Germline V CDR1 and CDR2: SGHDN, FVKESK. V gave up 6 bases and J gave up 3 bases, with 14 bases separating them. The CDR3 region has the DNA TGTGCCAGCAGACGACGACAAGGGGACACTGAAGCTTTCTTT. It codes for CASRRRQGDTEAFF.

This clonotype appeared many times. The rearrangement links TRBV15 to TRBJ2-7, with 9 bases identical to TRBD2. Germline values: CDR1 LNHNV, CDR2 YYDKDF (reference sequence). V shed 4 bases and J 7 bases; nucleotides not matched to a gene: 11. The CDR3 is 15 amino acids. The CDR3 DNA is TGTGCCACCAGCAAAGAAGCGGGAGGATCCGAAGAGCAGTACTTC. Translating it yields CATSKEAGGSEEQYF. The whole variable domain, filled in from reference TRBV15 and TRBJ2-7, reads DAMVIQNPRYQVTQFGKPVTLSCSQTLNHNVMYWYQQKSSQAPKLLFHYYDKDFNNEADTPDNFQSRRPNTSFCFLDIRSPGLGDTAMYLCATSKEAGGSEEQYFGPGTRLTVT.

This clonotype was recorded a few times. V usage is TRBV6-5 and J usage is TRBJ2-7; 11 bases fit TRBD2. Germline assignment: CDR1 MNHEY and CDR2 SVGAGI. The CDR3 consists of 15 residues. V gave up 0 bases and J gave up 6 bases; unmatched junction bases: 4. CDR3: CASSYSLSGRGEQYF. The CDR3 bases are TGTGCCAGCAGTTACTCTCTTAGCGGGAGGGGCGAGCAGTACTTC.

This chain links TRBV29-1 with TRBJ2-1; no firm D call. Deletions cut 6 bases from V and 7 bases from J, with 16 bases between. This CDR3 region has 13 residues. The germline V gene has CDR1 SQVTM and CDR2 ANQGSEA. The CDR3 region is CSVAGVAANEQFF. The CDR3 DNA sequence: TGCAGCGTGGCCGGTGTGGCCGCGAATGAGCAGTTCTTC.